The T cell receptor beta chain described here comes from a study of early T cells in non-severe SARS-CoV-2 infection. Across the whole study: The sequenced material was bulk RNA from unsorted whole blood, and its chains were unpaired. Findings and caveats of the study: CD4 and private specificities were missed by VDJdb matching, which favored anti-spike CD8 responses.

Individual cDNA molecules each received unique molecular identifiers attached to them. One entry per CDR3 protein results from TCRdb running MiXCR on the 5' RACE reads. Found here are more than 80,000 distinct CDR3 sequences, roughly 15% of them singletons; the top ten hold 1.3%. This clonotype was picked up a small number of times. The antigen remains unidentified. Germline values: CDR1 SQVTM, CDR2 ANQGSEA. The germline V and J ends were trimmed by 5 bases and 3 bases, with 11 bases remaining between them. CDR3 size: 12 residues. This receptor was taken from an adult who was a healthcare worker with PCR-confirmed SARS-CoV-2 infection or an uninfected control (not recorded which). Sequenced sample: whole blood. The rearrangement uses TRBV29-1 and TRBJ2-7; D is possibly TRBD1 (6 bases). The CDR3 sequence: CSVSPDSYEQYF. The CDR3 bases are TGCAGCGTTTCCCCGGACAGCTACGAGCAGTACTTC.